The sequence of this T cell receptor (beta chain) was determined in a study of siplizumab effects on memory and regulatory T cells. Overall study results and limits: Of the alloreactive clones, only a minor fraction mapped to unstimulated subsets.

Notes on this clone: Its antigen remains unidentified.

Generated by immunoSEQ multiplex PCR, the TCRdb table keeps only in-frame clones and is missing some. The sample consists of some 81,000 clones, approximately 95% of them appearing once. There are 14 residues in the CDR3. Trimming stripped 4 bases from V and 4 bases from J, with 14 bases between. Germline V CDR1 and CDR2: SGDLS, YYNGEE. The sample consisted of CD8+ T cells sorted from blood. The TCR comes from a human donor in good health. This chain joins TRBV9 and TRBJ1-2; D is possibly TRBD1 (6 bases). The chain's CDR3 is CASSQGGGGYGYTF. CDR3 nucleotides: TGTGCCAGCAGCCAAGGGGGGGGCGGCTATGGCTACACCTTC.